The 5 T cell receptor beta chains reported below all come from one sample, sequenced in a study of PD-1 blockade in classical Hodgkin lymphoma. Sequencing used immunoSEQ multiplex PCR; TCRdb keeps in-frame clones, though not all of them. The table lists 110,000 or so clones, approximately 89% of them singletons. The time point is: cycle 4 day 1 (C4D1), after more than 5 weeks of nivolumab. All patients experienced relapse after autologous stem cell transplantation, and brentuximab vedotin exposure was variable. The sequencing used peripheral blood mononuclear cells (PBMCs), collected before the fourth cycle of nivolumab. These receptor sequences come from a human donor with classical Hodgkin lymphoma.

The CDR3 bases are TGTGCCAGCAGTGAGGGGCTAGCGGGAGGGCCTGGGGAGCAGTACTTC. Translating it yields CASSEGLAGGPGEQYF. The V gene is TRBV6-4, the J gene TRBJ2-7, with 12 bases aligning to TRBD2. In germline, CDR1 is MRHNA, CDR2 SNTAGT. The junction had 10 bases not matched to a gene; V was cut back by 3 bases and J by 7 bases. The CDR3 has 16 residues.

The chain is built from TRBV29-1 and TRBJ1-1; D uncertain. The CDR3 has 13 residues. The V end lost 3 bases, the J end lost 2 bases, and 10 bases lay between the germline ends. Germline V gene data show CDR1 as SQVTM and CDR2 as ANQGSEA. Written as DNA, the CDR3 is TGCAGCGTTGACAGTTTGGGCAACACTGAAGCTTTCTTT. Residues: CSVDSLGNTEAFF.

The V call is TRBV5-6, the J call TRBJ1-1, with TRBD1 matching 9 bases. Per the germline V gene, CDR1 is SGHDT and CDR2 is YYEEEE. V lost 4 bases and J lost 5; bases outside the gene matches: 6. The CDR3 totals 14 residues. In nucleotides, the CDR3 is TGTGCCAGCAGCCGGGACAGGGCACAAACTGAAGCTTTCTTT. Translating gives CASSRDRAQTEAFF.

The CDR3 DNA reads as TGTGCCAGCAGTACAATTCCTTCTTTCACAGATACGCAGTATTTT. Its protein is CASSTIPSFTDTQYF. This chain connects TRBV28 to TRBJ2-3; D not certain. Germline values: CDR1 MDHEN, CDR2 SYDVKM. V lost 5 bases and J lost 2, with 14 bases in between. The CDR3 extends over 15 amino acids.

This clone was counted once. The V gene is TRBV2, the J gene TRBJ2-1; 10 nucleotides line up with TRBD2. CDR1 is SNHLY, CDR2 FYNNEI, per germline. V trimming: 5 bases; J trimming: 4 bases; junction bases outside the gene matches: 5. The CDR3 runs to 15 residues. The CDR3 sequence: CASSLSGRNYNEQFF. The CDR3 nucleotides are TGTGCCAGCAGTCTTAGCGGGAGGAATTACAATGAGCAGTTCTTC.